What follows are 18 T cell receptor beta chains derived from one specimen sequenced in a study of T-cell memory formation after mild COVID-19. TCRdb itself ran the 5' RACE reads through MiXCR, one entry per CDR3 protein. This sample has some 290,000 distinct CDR3 sequences, with roughly 15% found just once. The sequenced sample was PBMCs or a T cell subset sorted from them (not recorded which). All receptors derive from a man between 18 and 35 years old who had mild COVID-19 (a few samples of this study predate the infection). Cell type and time point are not known.

V and J are TRBV6-1 and TRBJ1-1; D gene uncertain. Trimming stripped 3 bases from V and 1 base from J, with 9 bases between. The CDR3 is 14 residues long. Germline V gene lookup returns CDR1 MNHNS and CDR2 SASEGT. Here the CDR3 DNA reads TGTGCCAGCAGTGAGATCTCAGCGAACACTGAAGCTTTCTTT. Translating gives CASSEISANTEAFF.

V gene TRBV7-2 combines with J gene TRBJ2-5, with D possibly TRBD2 on 6 matching bases. The V gene's germline CDR1 is SGHTA and CDR2 FQGNSA. The CDR3 extends over 15 amino acids. Trimming shortened V by 4 bases and J by 3 bases, and 15 bases separated the two germline ends. In DNA, the CDR3 is TGTGCCAGCAGCTCGGGACTGTTGGTAAAAGAGACCCAGTACTTC. It is translated as CASSSGLLVKETQYF. The whole variable domain, filled in from reference TRBV7-2 and TRBJ2-5, reads GAGVSQSPSNKVTEKGKDVELRCDPISGHTALYWYRQSLGQGLEFLIYFQGNSAPDKSGLPSDRFSAERTGGSVSTLTIQRTQQEDSAVYLCASSSGLLVKETQYFGPGTRLLVL.

The rearrangement uses TRBV12-3 or TRBV12-4 and TRBJ2-3, with D possibly TRBD1 on 6 matching bases. V gave up 6 bases and J gave up 0 bases, with 16 bases separating them. This CDR3 spans 16 amino acids. CDR3 sequence reads: CASRRAGTTSTDTQYF. The CDR3 nucleotides are TGTGCCAGCAGGCGAGCCGGGACAACTAGCACAGATACGCAGTATTTT.

This clonotype was observed at least ten times. The rearrangement joins TRBV29-1 to TRBJ2-1; D is possibly TRBD2 (6 bases). Germline V gives CDR1 SQVTM, CDR2 ANQGSEA. This CDR3 spans 12 amino acids. Written as DNA, the CDR3 is TGCAGGGGGGGAGAGAGCTACAATGAGCAGTTCTTC. Its translation is CRGGESYNEQFF.

This chain connects TRBV11-2 to TRBJ1-1; D might be TRBD1 (5 bases). Germline-derived CDR1 and CDR2 are SGHAT and FQNNGV. The CDR3 loop spans 13 amino acids. Trimming pared 2 bases from V and 5 bases from J, leaving 9 bases between. The DNA for the CDR3 is TGTGCCAGCAGCTTAAGTTCAGGGACTGAAGCTTTCTTT. It codes for CASSLSSGTEAFF.

The chain combines TRBV28 with TRBJ2-7; D is uncertain. V dropped 4 bases and J dropped 12 bases, with 13 bases sitting between them. The germline gives CDR1 MDHEN, CDR2 SYDVKM. This CDR3 spans 11 amino acids. As DNA, the CDR3 is TGTGCCAGCAGTTACACCCTTGTGTTGTACTTC. Its translation: CASSYTLVLYF.

This clonotype came up many times. V is TRBV2 and J is TRBJ2-7; possibly TRBD1 for D (6 bases). The ends were cut back, 4 bases at V and 3 bases at J, with 13 bases in the middle. CDR1 and CDR2 from the germline V gene are SNHLY and FYNNEI. CDR3 length: 14 amino acids. The CDR3 is CASSGTDVDYEQYF. The CDR3 DNA is TGTGCCAGCAGTGGGACAGATGTTGACTACGAGCAGTACTTC.

This clonotype appeared a few times. The rearrangement uses TRBV4-1 and TRBJ1-6; 7 bases map to TRBD1. The CDR3 spans 17 residues. Per germline, CDR1 MGHRA and CDR2 YSYEKL. V dropped 3 bases and J dropped 7; count of bases not matched to a gene: 12. The CDR3 protein is CASSHTGRQGGNSPLHF. For the CDR3, the DNA is TGCGCCAGCAGCCACACCGGCCGACAGGGAGGCAATTCACCCCTCCACTTT.

This clonotype was recorded once. This chain links TRBV12-3 or TRBV12-4 with TRBJ1-2, with D unresolved. Trimming pared 5 bases from V and 7 bases from J, leaving 11 bases between. The CDR3 has 12 residues. CDR3 in amino acids: CASSRSFGGYTF. Written as DNA, the CDR3 is TGTGCCAGCAGTCGGTCCTTTGGTGGCTACACCTTC.

This clonotype was seen only a few times. V usage is TRBV7-8 and J usage is TRBJ1-2, with D unclear. Germline CDR1 and CDR2: SGHVS and FQNEAQ. This CDR3 is 15 amino acids long. The V end lost 5 bases, the J end lost 4 bases, and 17 bases lay between the germline ends. The CDR3 nucleotides are TGTGCCAGCAGCCCGATGGATTTTAGGGCCTATGGCTACACCTTC. Translating gives CASSPMDFRAYGYTF.

This clonotype has only a few counts. The CDR3 protein is CSGGQIANYGYTF. The CDR3 nucleotides read TGCAGTGGCGGACAGATAGCTAACTATGGCTACACCTTC. The chain carries TRBV29-1 and TRBJ1-2; D may be TRBD1 (6 bases). This CDR3 contains 13 residues. Per the germline V gene, CDR1 is SQVTM and CDR2 is ANQGSEA.

This clonotype has more than one count but fewer than ten. The chain uses TRBV6-5 and TRBJ2-7; D is tentatively TRBD1 or TRBD2 (6 bases each). V dropped 4 bases and J dropped 3 bases, with 10 bases sitting between them. The CDR3 sequence is 13 residues long. From germline, CDR1 is MNHEY and CDR2 SVGAGI. For the CDR3, the DNA is TGTGCCAGCAGTTCCAAGGGGGGCTACGAGCAGTACTTC. The encoded protein is CASSSKGGYEQYF.

This clonotype has only a few counts. This sequence joins TRBV4-2 and TRBJ2-1; D perhaps matches TRBD1 (6 bases). Trimming stripped 1 base from V and 0 bases from J, with 10 bases between. This CDR3 is 16 amino acids long. Germline V lookup: CDR1 LGHNA, CDR2 YNFKEQ. CDR3 sequence (DNA): TGTGCCAGCAGCCAAGGGACGGACAGCTCCTACAATGAGCAGTTCTTC. Its protein product is CASSQGTDSSYNEQFF.

This clonotype was seen a single time. The V and J genes are TRBV19 and TRBJ1-2, with a possible D match to TRBD1 (5 bases). V was cut by 5 bases and J by 4 bases, with 17 bases left in between. This CDR3 is 15 amino acids long. Germline CDR1 is LNHDA and CDR2 is SQIVND (reference sequence). Written as DNA, the CDR3 is TGTGCCAGTAGTTCGAGCCGGGGCGCTGCCTATGGCTACACCTTC. Translated: CASSSSRGAAYGYTF.

This clonotype was seen only a few times. The gene calls are TRBV29-1 and TRBJ2-5; D possibly corresponds to TRBD1 (5 bases). This CDR3 region has 13 residues. Trimming took 5 bases from V and 4 from J, leaving 14 bases between them. Germline V gene sequence: CDR1 SQVTM, CDR2 ANQGSEA. The CDR3 region is CSVRSGFGETQYF. The CDR3 nucleotides read TGCAGCGTTCGCTCAGGGTTCGGAGAGACCCAGTACTTC.

V is TRBV3-1 and J is TRBJ1-3; D not certain. This CDR3 comprises 14 residues. CDR1 is LGHDT, CDR2 YNNKEL, per germline (reference sequence). V was pared by 7 bases and J by 4 bases, with 14 bases between. The CDR3 DNA reads as TGTGCCAGCACCCCGTCGATGGTCGGAAACACCATATATTTT. Translated, it gives CASTPSMVGNTIYF. Filled out from reference TRBV3-1 and TRBJ1-3, the complete variable domain reads DTAVSQTPKYLVTQMGNDKSIKCEQNLGHDTMYWYKQDSKKFLKIMFSYNNKELIINETVPNRFSPKSPDKAHLNLHINSLELGDSAVYFCASTPSMVGNTIYFGEGSWLTVV.

This clonotype was seen repeatedly, ten times or more. The rearrangement links TRBV7-2 to TRBJ2-1; 8 bases map to TRBD2. Looked up from germline, CDR1 is SGHTA and CDR2 is FQGNSA. There are 14 residues in the CDR3. Unmatched junction bases numbered 5, after V lost 1 base and J lost 9 bases. The CDR3 region has the DNA TGTGCCAGCAGCTTAGGGGCGGGGGGTAGTGAGCAGTTCTTC. Translation: CASSLGAGGSEQFF.

This clonotype was detected a few times. The V gene is TRBV6-5, the J gene TRBJ1-1; unclear D gene. Germline V gene sequence: CDR1 MNHEY, CDR2 SVGAGI. The CDR3 has 15 residues. V was shortened by 9 bases and J by 0 bases, with 17 bases between the two germline ends. The CDR3 protein is CASRLRRMMNTEAFF. The CDR3 DNA reads as TGTGCCAGTCGACTTCGACGGATGATGAACACTGAAGCTTTCTTT.